The clone carrying this T cell receptor beta chain was seen only once. Antigen: not known. A much bigger clone sits one base away, suggesting this may be a read error. The data belong to a study of Graves' ophthalmopathy and Graves' hyperthyroidism. Overall study results and limits: Most expanded clonotypes from thyroid (those above 0.001 frequency) were also found in blood. Between ophthalmopathy and stable hyperthyroidism, a 13-signature model drew a separation with nearly 90% sensitivity and approximately 77% specificity.

Trimming took off 1 base at V and 3 bases at J, with 10 bases between the two ends. The CDR3 is 14 residues long. Investigators amplified TCR beta CDR3 regions from RNA transcripts. HTBI-primed RT-PCR formed the first round, and a multiplex PCR formed the second. TCRdb re-called the multiplex PCR reads with MiXCR, one entry per CDR3 protein. Found here are some 370,000 distinct CDR3 sequences, approximately 18% of them singletons; the top ten hold approximately 2.4%. Material for sequencing was peripheral blood. This receptor was obtained from an adult woman with stable Graves' hyperthyroidism. This chain joins TRBV12-3 or TRBV12-4 and TRBJ2-7, with D perhaps matching TRBD2 (6 bases). The CDR3, as DNA: TGTGCCAGCAGTTTAGGCGGGGTGTGCTACGAGCAGTACTTC. Translated, it gives CASSLGGVCYEQYF.